These T cell receptor beta chains were read from a single sample in a study of radiotherapy plus CTLA-4 blockade in lung cancer. Assay: immunoSEQ multiplex PCR; the TCRdb copy retains only in-frame clones and omits some. The sample includes 55,000 to 65,000 clones, about three quarters seen only once; the top ten take less than 4.5%. The input for sequencing was peripheral blood, taken from a patient treated with radiotherapy plus ipilimumab. The source is a human donor with non-small cell lung cancer who had a partial response to radiotherapy plus ipilimumab. Both conserved end residues are part of each CDR3. A D gene is named only where the DNA matches it firmly.

CDR3 protein | J gene | V gene | D gene
CASKIPGLGRNEQFF | TRBJ2-1 | TRBV7-2 | NA
CASSFRGDYEQYF | TRBJ2-7 | TRBV27 | NA
CASSGGTDFTGELFF | TRBJ2-2 | TRBV5-1 | NA
CASSPRGLRYGYTF | TRBJ1-2 | TRBV6-5 | NA
CASSPSGQFNEQFF | TRBJ2-1 | TRBV6-4 | TRBD1
CASSVSPAALDTQYF | TRBJ2-3 | TRBV9 | NA
CSAASGDTQYF | TRBJ2-3 | TRBV20-1 | NA
CASSSMTGFEAFF | TRBJ1-1 | TRBV6-5 | TRBD1
CASSLRGSYEQYF | TRBJ2-7 | TRBV5-6 | NA
CASMGYSGSSYNEQFF | TRBJ2-1 | TRBV27 | NA
CASSLAVGNTIYF | TRBJ1-3 | TRBV5-1 | NA
CASSPDRDTEAFF | TRBJ1-1 | TRBV6-5 | TRBD1
CASSFVTSHEQYF | TRBJ2-7 | TRBV5-6 | NA
CATSRSSPTQTYNSPLHF | TRBJ1-6 | TRBV15 | NA
CASSTLRDRTYEQYF | TRBJ2-7 | TRBV28 | TRBD1
CASSFEGGGAGTGELFF | TRBJ2-2 | TRBV5-1 | TRBD2
CASSPAGGRTDTQYF | TRBJ2-3 | TRBV9 | NA
CASSSTAGITNEKLFF | TRBJ1-4 | TRBV9 | NA
CARIGTGRDGYTF | TRBJ1-2 | TRBV19 | TRBD1
CSVGRDRYTEAFF | TRBJ1-1 | TRBV29-1 | TRBD1
CASSSQGVGQFF | TRBJ2-1 | TRBV7-2 | NA
CASSPDRANTGELFF | TRBJ2-2 | TRBV18 | TRBD1
CASRYSGGTDTQYF | TRBJ2-3 | TRBV6-5 | TRBD2
CASSALTGNYGYTF | TRBJ1-2 | TRBV9 | TRBD1
CASIRDKYNSPLHF | TRBJ1-6 | TRBV6-1 | NA
CASSLDFGGSPLHF | TRBJ1-6 | TRBV7-9 | NA
CASSTPGQGASGTEAFF | TRBJ1-1 | TRBV28 | TRBD1
CASSSTTGVPYEQYF | TRBJ2-7 | TRBV27 | TRBD1
CASSLDAGGLGELFF | TRBJ2-2 | TRBV7-3 | TRBD2
CASSLDVAPSSPLHF | TRBJ1-6 | TRBV5-1 | NA
CASSESPGLLNTEAFF | TRBJ1-1 | TRBV6-1 | NA
CASSYRAGVSTDTQYF | TRBJ2-3 | TRBV6-5 | NA
CASSQEGQGGEKLFF | TRBJ1-4 | TRBV4-1 | NA
CASRAGRQLGPQHF | TRBJ1-5 | TRBV6-5 | NA
CASSLRGSGYTF | TRBJ1-2 | TRBV6-5 | NA
CASIAGTRNYGYTF | TRBJ1-2 | TRBV19 | NA
CASSELLYQETQYF | TRBJ2-5 | TRBV2 | NA
CASSYSAGARTEAFF | TRBJ1-1 | TRBV6-5 | NA
CASSLGGDSNQPQHF | TRBJ1-5 | TRBV5-1 | NA
CASSIVGAKQYF | TRBJ2-7 | TRBV19 | NA
CASSYSGTPQSGTQYF | TRBJ2-5 | TRBV6-5 | NA
CASRDSSPLYGYTF | TRBJ1-2 | TRBV7-8 | NA
CASSIRVSAYNEQFF | TRBJ2-1 | TRBV19 | NA
CAIPGQGTVREKLFF | TRBJ1-4 | TRBV6-1 | TRBD1
CASSIGVIVNEKLFF | TRBJ1-4 | TRBV19 | NA
CACTPGTSNQPQHF | TRBJ1-5 | TRBV30 | NA
CASSYPQETQYF | TRBJ2-5 | TRBV6-5 | NA
CASSTTGYETQYF | TRBJ2-5 | TRBV6-5 | NA
CASSLGGAGIGVYEQFF | TRBJ2-1 | TRBV11-2 | NA
CASSFQDRVSQPQHF | TRBJ1-5 | TRBV28 | TRBD1
CASSMVGADDTGELFF | TRBJ2-2 | TRBV19 | NA
CASSAGQNTEAFF | TRBJ1-1 | TRBV9 | NA
CATSRDGTGMYNEQFF | TRBJ2-1 | TRBV15 | TRBD1